This TCR beta chain is drawn from a study of cytomegalovirus exposure and HLA in healthy donors (dated by TCRdb to about 2017). Broadly, across the study: According to an earlier analysis of around 600 of the donors, about 170 million T cells yielded 95 million to 140 million unique TCR beta sequences and roughly 280 Gb of sequence data. An early release that covered around 590 HLA-typed donors contained approximately 300 gigabases of sequencing data and 75 million to 100 million unique TCR sequences. The genetic ancestry cluster associated with self-reported Caucasian donors included 81% of the roughly 400 genotyped donors. The study aimed to test whether signatures of past pathogen exposure could be identified by cataloging public T cell receptors. The study profiled the T cell repertoires of under 850 subjects by immunosequencing and related them to cytomegalovirus serostatus. Besides the first cohort of roughly 640 subjects, a separate validation cohort made up of 120 or so different subjects was used. To predict cytomegalovirus infection status, the study brought together high-throughput TCR immunosequencing, statistical association of individual TCRs with disease status, and machine learning. To study patterns of TCR occurrence, a later analysis re-analyzed previously published TCR beta repertoires from hundreds of donors and added high-resolution HLA genotyping. In the later analysis, no new phenotypic data were used to find candidate immune exposures; instead, reliance was placed on TCR beta sequences and their occurrence across donors. In an earlier analysis of a few hundred of the donors, high-throughput TCR beta sequencing was used to judge whether each TCR beta V gene segment behaved as functional or pseudogenic. Donor age, sex, ethnicity and CMV serostatus were collected together with the repertoire data. In a later genetic analysis, genome-wide SNP genotypes for about three fifths of the 666 donors were used, and that subset was treated as a discovery cohort. Every discovery cohort repertoire had been produced on one sequencing platform. Both class I and class II loci were covered by HLA typing, at four-digit resolution. The number of donors typed differed by locus, with 629-630 for A, B, C, DRB1 and DQB1, around 560 for DQA1, about 610 for DPA1, and around 430 for DPB1. Four to six DR-DQ haplotypes were handled as single units for association and clustering, since linkage in the cohort was strong. Across 300 to 500 genotyped donors of the cohort, an average of about 240,000 unique TCR beta nucleotide sequences per donor were sequenced, and 15% to 20% of those sequences were non-productive. Overall results and qualifications from the work: A later analysis reported that several top co-occurrence clusters appeared linked to parvovirus B19, influenza, CMV and Epstein-Barr virus. Compared with the roughly 670-donor mean, donors in an Asian-associated ancestry cluster had fewer N-insertions in productive TCRs, according to a later genetic analysis. The classifier was reported to diagnose cytomegalovirus status with high specificity and sensitivity in both the original cohort and the validation cohort. The study listed 150 to 200 TCR beta chains as associated with cytomegalovirus. According to a later analysis, TCR association rates differed among HLA loci, with DRB1 alleles showing the most associated TCRs and HLA-C alleles showing the fewest. Immune exposure information for the cohort was limited to CMV serostatus. The sequencing pipeline was judged likely to have produced a cluster of highly shared sequence variants as a technical artifact. At a false discovery rate of 0.05, a later analysis linked under 20,000 TCR beta sequences to specific HLA alleles. A later genetic analysis associated a missense DCLRE1C variant with V-gene and J-gene trimming of TCR beta chains, and an independent cohort replicated the association. According to the authors, the approach could potentially be generalized to other disease states and immunological phenotypes. Because counts were too low, seventeen rarely observed V segments, including chromosome 9 orphons, were excluded from the earlier analysis of around 590 of the donors. Only TCR beta chains were sequenced in this cohort, and the absence of alpha or paired-chain data limited detectable features. Most TCR sequences were observed very rarely across donors, whereas some public TCRs were present in many individuals. Presence/absence analyses assumed roughly uniform sequencing depth across donors, an assumption that may not hold. Some IMGT-functional V segments, including TRBV6-2 and TRBV6-3, could not be distinguished by the 87-base-pair reads and were therefore excluded. When HLA alleles, especially DR and DQ, strongly co-occurred, attributing TCR associations to individual alleles was difficult. Because HLA typing was unavailable for some donors at each locus, only the typed subset was used in association tests. Correlated functional status among segregating V segments might reflect linkage disequilibrium, but an unknown experimental factor could not be ruled out. A later analysis found that most CMV-associated TCR beta chains appeared HLA-restricted, with HLA associations seemingly driven largely by CMV exposure. A further reported finding was that TCR beta sequences accurately predicted the HLA-A and HLA-B alleles for most subjects in the first cohort. A later analysis found that HLA-associated TCR beta chains were more clonally expanded and had lower generation probabilities than equally common non-associated chains. In an earlier analysis of about 540 of the donors, most TCR beta V segments were observed in productive rearrangements about 87% or about 30% of the time, broadly matching IMGT annotations. In vitro tests confirmed that a few of the cytomegalovirus-associated TCR beta chains recognize cytomegalovirus antigens.

The cohort was made up of 650 to 700 healthy bone marrow donors. At the time of sampling, every cohort member was nominally healthy, though immune exposures that went unrecorded were likely present. The donor was CMV seropositive and was included in the group of around 300 seropositive cohort members. Each donor provided a peripheral blood sample, and peripheral blood mononuclear cells were used for TCR beta sequencing. The Qiagen DNeasy Blood Extraction Kit was used to extract genomic DNA from the blood cell samples. This clone came up a few times. Its antigen is still unknown. No base qualities exist here, and no much larger clone lies one base off it. Receptor libraries were prepared by the immunoSEQ multiplex PCR assay. For the multiplex PCR, a mixture combining 60 forward primers for TCR Vbeta segments and 13 reverse primers for TCR Jbeta segments was used. The CDR3 region of rearranged TCR beta genes was amplified from genomic DNA with a multiplex PCR assay. The Illumina HiSeq System was used to sequence the amplified TCR beta libraries as 87-base-pair reads. The original pipeline was this. A later analysis counted about 76 million unique TCR beta chains across the 670 or so repertoires, and some 12 million of these chains were shared by at least two donors. A nearest-neighbor algorithm error-corrected the raw reads and collapsed the reads into unique sequences, merging closely related sequences to remove PCR and sequencing errors. To assign V, D and J gene segments, CDR3 sequences were aligned to IMGT reference sequences. For a sequence to be retained, a match of at least six nucleotides to both a V gene segment and a J gene segment was required. Rearrangements were called productive when the CDR3 lacked stop codons and stayed in frame with V and J; all others were non-productive. Following IMGT convention, CDR3 was defined as the stretch from the second conserved V-encoded cysteine to the conserved J-encoded phenylalanine. In an earlier analysis of 550 to 650 of the donors, sequences lacking an unambiguous match to a single V gene segment were excluded. An earlier analysis of 450 to 650 of the donors called V segments functional above 56.7% productive rearrangements and segregating when the between-donor standard deviation exceeded 5%. A statistical classification framework was built for diagnosing cytomegalovirus status from the catalog of TCR beta chain sequences. In a later analysis, V and J genes were assigned by comparing TCR nucleotide sequences against IMGT/GENE-DB human TR gene sequences. In a later analysis, CDR3 sequences and most-parsimonious VDJ recombination scenarios were assigned using the TCRdist pipeline. A later analysis defined each TCR beta chain by its CDR3 amino acid sequence plus V-gene family, and excluded reads lacking a unique V-gene family. In a later analysis, around 600 highly shared, low-generation-probability nucleotide sequences were removed to address suspected cross-contamination and a sequencing artifact. In a later analysis, a clonal expansion index for each public chain was calculated from normalized within-repertoire ranks of inferred template counts. In a later analysis, generation probabilities were computed using a VDJ recombination model fitted to out-of-frame rearrangements, and the results were checked against IGoR. Hypergeometric tests were used in a later analysis to score TCR-TCR, TCR-HLA and TCR-CMV co-occurrence, with a repertoire-size bias correction applied to the TCR pairs. A later analysis estimated false discovery rates by permuting HLA or CMV assignments 20 times. A later analysis grouped co-occurring TCRs with DBSCAN, adding TCRdist sequence similarity when clustering within HLA-allele-positive subsets. Repertoires with fewer than 30,000 or more than 120,000 public chains, plus five repertoires with anomalous nucleotide sharing, were excluded from co-occurrence clustering. Held by TCRdb, this immuneACCESS table contains in-frame sequences only and omits some clones. Under half of the omission traces to an unresolved V gene where checked; the cause of the rest is unknown. For V, J and clone size, that table is used; D and trimming come from the DNA. The sample includes more than 110,000 clones, with about 80% observed a single time. The top ten hold 1% to 1.5% of the sample.

CDR1 and CDR2 were assigned from the germline V gene (reference sequence) as MNHNY and SVGAGI. The junction carries 8 bases between V and J, which are trimmed by 2 bases and 1 base respectively. The CDR3 goes from the cysteine to the phenylalanine over 15 residues. Only the CDR3 DNA stays, 45 bases, in frame from base 1. The sequence came from a male donor in good health and CMV-seropositive. The sequenced material came from PBMCs. Rearrangement joined TRBV6-6 to TRBJ2-2; matching of 5 bases hints at TRBD1 as the D gene. The bases read TGTGCCAGCAGTTACCGAAGGGGGAACACCGGGGAGCTGTTTTTT. This is translated as CASSYRRGNTGELFF.